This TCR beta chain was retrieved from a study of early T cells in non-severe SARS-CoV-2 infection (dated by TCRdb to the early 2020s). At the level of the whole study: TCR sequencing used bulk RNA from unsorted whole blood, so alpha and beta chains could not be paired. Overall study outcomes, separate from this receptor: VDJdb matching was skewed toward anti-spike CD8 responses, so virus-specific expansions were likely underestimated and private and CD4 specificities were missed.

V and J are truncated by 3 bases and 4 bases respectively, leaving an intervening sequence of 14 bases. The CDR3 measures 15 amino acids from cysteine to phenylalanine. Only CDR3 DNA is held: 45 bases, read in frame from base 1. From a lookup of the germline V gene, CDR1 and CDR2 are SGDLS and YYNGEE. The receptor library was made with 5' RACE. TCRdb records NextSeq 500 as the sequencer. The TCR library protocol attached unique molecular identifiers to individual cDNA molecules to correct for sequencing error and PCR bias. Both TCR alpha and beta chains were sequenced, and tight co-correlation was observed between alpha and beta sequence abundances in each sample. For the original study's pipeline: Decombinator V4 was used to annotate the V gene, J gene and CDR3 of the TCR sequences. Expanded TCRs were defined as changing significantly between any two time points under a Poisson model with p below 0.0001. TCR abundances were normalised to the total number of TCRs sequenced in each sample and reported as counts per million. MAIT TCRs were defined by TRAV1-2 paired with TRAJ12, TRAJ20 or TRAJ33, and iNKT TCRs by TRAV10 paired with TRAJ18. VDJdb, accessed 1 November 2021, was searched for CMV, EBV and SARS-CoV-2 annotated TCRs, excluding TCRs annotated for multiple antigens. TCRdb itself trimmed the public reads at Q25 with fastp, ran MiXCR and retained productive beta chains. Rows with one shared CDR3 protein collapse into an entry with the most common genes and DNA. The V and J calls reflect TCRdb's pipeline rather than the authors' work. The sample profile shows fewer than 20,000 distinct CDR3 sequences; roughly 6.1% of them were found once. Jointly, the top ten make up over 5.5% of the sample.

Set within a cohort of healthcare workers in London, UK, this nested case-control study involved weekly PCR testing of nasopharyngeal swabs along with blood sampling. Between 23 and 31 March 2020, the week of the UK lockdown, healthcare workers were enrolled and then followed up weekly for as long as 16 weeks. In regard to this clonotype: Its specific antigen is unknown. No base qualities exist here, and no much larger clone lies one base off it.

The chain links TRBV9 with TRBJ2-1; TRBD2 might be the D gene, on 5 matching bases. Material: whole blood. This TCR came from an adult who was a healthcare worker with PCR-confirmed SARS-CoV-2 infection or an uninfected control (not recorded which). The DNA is TGTGCCAGCAGCGAAGCGGACTGGGAGTACAATGAGCAGTTCTTC. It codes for CASSEADWEYNEQFF.